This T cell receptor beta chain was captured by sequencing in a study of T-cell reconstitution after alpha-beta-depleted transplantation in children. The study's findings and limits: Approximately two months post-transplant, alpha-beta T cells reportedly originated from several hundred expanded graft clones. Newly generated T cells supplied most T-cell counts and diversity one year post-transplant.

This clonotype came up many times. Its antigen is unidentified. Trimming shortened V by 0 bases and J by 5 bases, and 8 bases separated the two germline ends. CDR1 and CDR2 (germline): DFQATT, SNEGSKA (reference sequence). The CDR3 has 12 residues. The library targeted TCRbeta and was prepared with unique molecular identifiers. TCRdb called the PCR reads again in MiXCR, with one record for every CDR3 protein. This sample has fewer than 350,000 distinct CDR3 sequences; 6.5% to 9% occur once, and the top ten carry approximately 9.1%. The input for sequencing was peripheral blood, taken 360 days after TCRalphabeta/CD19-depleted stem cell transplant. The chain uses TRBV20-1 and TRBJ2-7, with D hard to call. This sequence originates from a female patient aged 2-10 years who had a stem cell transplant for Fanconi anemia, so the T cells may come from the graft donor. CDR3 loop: CSARELYHEQYF. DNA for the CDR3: TGCAGTGCTAGAGAACTCTACCACGAGCAGTACTTC.